Sequencing of this T cell receptor (beta chain) was carried out in a study of spatial heterogeneity in lung cancer (dated by TCRdb to about 2019). A note on the overall study: Beta-chain transcripts were consistently detected in greater numbers than alpha-chain transcripts, which likely reflected higher beta-chain transcript abundance. In the raw uncorrected reads, each unique combination of TCR and UMI appeared more than ten times on average. The study quantitatively compared TCR alpha and beta repertoires across multiple tumor regions, matched nontumor lung and blood in non-small cell lung cancer. Nonsynonymous mutation counts, determined by whole-exome sequencing of tumor tissue, were related to features of the TCR repertoire. At surgery, 220 tumor regions, approximately 64 matched nontumor lung samples and 56 PBMC samples were TCR-sequenced for both alpha and beta chains.

This clonotype came up many times. Its antigen target is currently unknown. A junction boundary mismatches the germline segment, possibly from a read error. There are 15 amino acids in the CDR3, from cysteine to phenylalanine inclusive. This entry keeps only the CDR3 DNA: 45 bases, framed from base 1. According to the germline V gene (reference sequence), CDR1 reads SSHAT and CDR2 reads FNYEAQ. Libraries were built with 5' RACE. The run used a NextSeq 500. To allow correction of PCR and sequencing errors, the TCR library protocol tagged every TCR cDNA molecule with a unique molecular identifier. In the authors' own workflow: Decombinator tools were used for TCR identification, UMI-based error correction and CDR3 extraction. Expanded TCRs were defined as those above a frequency of 2 per 1,000, corresponding to the top 1% of the tumor frequency distribution. Each repertoire was subsampled 100 times to 5,000 TCRs, after which Renyi diversity was computed with the R vegan package. To build CDR3 similarity networks, amino acid triplet string-kernel similarity was used, and CDR3s were connected when their pairwise similarity was above 0.82. TCRdb reprocessed the public reads (quality trimming at Q25 with fastp, clone calling with MiXCR) and kept in-frame beta chains. Rows are unified per CDR3 protein, each entry keeping the most common DNA and genes. For this entry, the V and J calls and clone size follow TCRdb and not the study's own pipeline. In all, the sample holds 20,000 to 25,000 distinct CDR3 sequences, and 4.6% of those were seen once. The ten largest clones take up about 7% of the sample.

The full study reports these points: Ubiquitous expanded tumor TCRs were found in blood more often at tumor resection than at routine follow-up. Additional single-cell paired TCR alpha and beta sequencing was considered necessary to confirm, at a functional level, the hypothesis that regional TCRs recognize regional mutations.

The sample's time point label, in plain terms: sample taken at primary tumor resection. Donors were some 70 patients with early-stage, untreated non-small cell lung cancer from the lung TRACERx cohort. For TCR sequencing, whole RNA was extracted from tumor and nontumor lung tissue, or from cryopreserved PBMC samples, and no cell sorting was done. Patients were selected for TCR sequencing only if sufficient RNA was available from at least two tumor regions. The receptor was derived from a male donor with early-stage non-small cell lung cancer. The starting material was PBMCs, obtained at surgery. The chain is made from TRBV7-7 and TRBJ2-5; a tentative D match to TRBD2 spans 6 bases. At the DNA level, the sequence is TGTGCTAGCAGCTTAGGAGGGAGTCGCGGAGAGACCCAGTACTTC. This sequence encodes CASSLGGSRGETQYF.